One sample yielded the 17 T cell receptor beta chains listed below, sequenced in a study of sequential checkpoint blockade in melanoma. Treatment denoted: randomized to nivolumab then ipilimumab (arm A) or the reverse (arm B). The data were produced by immunoSEQ multiplex PCR, yet TCRdb's version contains in-frame clones alone and is incomplete. The table includes roughly 11,000 clones, roughly 80% detected once. The sample in question was CD8+ T cells sorted from blood (inferred from file names), obtained from a patient given nivolumab and ipilimumab in sequence. The receptors shown here come from a human donor with melanoma.

This clone was seen only a few times. V and J are TRBV5-5 and TRBJ2-7; a weak D match, TRBD1 (6 bases). Trimming took 8 bases from V and 2 from J, leaving 17 bases between them. The CDR3 spans 14 residues. The germline gives CDR1 SGHKS, CDR2 YYEKEE (reference sequence). The CDR3 region is CASSGQSTTYEQYF. DNA for the CDR3: TGTGCCAGTTCCGGACAGTCAACCACCTACGAGCAGTACTTC.

V usage is TRBV19 and J usage is TRBJ2-7, with TRBD2 matching over 8 bases. CDR3 length: 16 amino acids. Germline loops: CDR1 LNHDA, CDR2 SQIVND (reference sequence). J was trimmed by 4 bases and V by 5 bases; bases with no gene match: 13. The CDR3 bases are TGTGCCAGTAGTCCTGGCTCCGGGACTAGTTCTTACGAGCAGTACTTC. Translation gives CASSPGSGTSSYEQYF.

This chain uses TRBV5-1 with TRBJ1-4; D is perhaps TRBD1 (6 bases). V lost 2 bases and J 6 bases, leaving 11 bases between the germline ends. CDR1 is SGHRS and CDR2 is YFSETQ in the germline V gene. CDR3 size: 14 residues. This chain's CDR3 is CASSFVQGDEKLFF. The CDR3 DNA is TGCGCCAGCAGCTTTGTACAGGGCGATGAAAAACTGTTTTTT.

V gene TRBV7-8 combines with J gene TRBJ2-7, with 8 bases identical to TRBD2. V shed 8 bases, J shed 2 bases, and the junction held 5 bases outside the gene matches. Looked up from germline, CDR1 is SGHVS and CDR2 is FQNEAQ. The CDR3 is 13 residues long. The CDR3 sequence: CASGGGGPYEQYF. CDR3 bases: TGTGCCAGCGGTGGCGGGGGGCCCTACGAGCAGTACTTC.

The V and J genes are TRBV19 and TRBJ2-6; no reliable D call. Looked up from germline, CDR1 is LNHDA and CDR2 is SQIVND (reference sequence). The CDR3 extends over 15 amino acids. Trimming shortened V by 5 bases and J by 2 bases, and 10 bases separated the two germline ends. This CDR3 is CASSSTRTGANVLTF. DNA of the CDR3: TGTGCCAGTAGTTCGACACGGACTGGGGCCAACGTCCTGACTTTC.

The rearrangement links TRBV28 to TRBJ1-2; 10 bases agree with TRBD1. The CDR3 loop spans 15 amino acids. V lost 5 bases, J lost 3 bases, and 6 bases stayed unmatched. Germline CDR1 and CDR2: MDHEN and SYDVKM. CDR3 coding DNA: TGTGCCAGCAGTCGGACAGGGGGGACATACTATGGCTACACCTTC. This translates into CASSRTGGTYYGYTF.

This rearrangement joins TRBV19 to TRBJ2-3; a possible D gene is TRBD2 (6 bases). Trimming removed 9 bases from V and 0 bases from J, with 16 bases in between. The CDR3 runs to 15 residues. CDR1 is LNHDA, CDR2 SQIVND, per germline (reference sequence). The DNA of the CDR3 is TGTGCCAGCAGGGACGGGACTGCTAGCACAGATACGCAGTATTTT. It specifies CASRDGTASTDTQYF.

The gene calls are TRBV7-2 and TRBJ2-7; the D gene is possibly TRBD1 (5 bases). Trimming took 5 bases from V and 4 from J, leaving 9 bases between them. CDR3 length: 12 residues. Germline V gene sequence: CDR1 SGHTA, CDR2 FQGNSA. The CDR3 is CASSRRQYEQYF. CDR3 coding DNA: TGTGCCAGCAGCCGAAGACAGTACGAGCAGTACTTC. Full variable domain (remainder filled in from reference TRBV7-2 and TRBJ2-7): GAGVSQSPSNKVTEKGKDVELRCDPISGHTALYWYRQSLGQGLEFLIYFQGNSAPDKSGLPSDRFSAERTGGSVSTLTIQRTQQEDSAVYLCASSRRQYEQYFGPGTRLTVT.

The gene calls are TRBV4-3 and TRBJ2-1; 8 bases agree with TRBD2. This CDR3 is built from 15 residues. V was pared by 4 bases and J by 9 bases, with 11 bases of the junction left unmatched. Germline lookup yields CDR1 LGHNA and CDR2 YSLEER. CDR3 nucleotide sequence: TGCGCCAGCAGCCCGGCTAGCGGGTTGGGGAGTGAGCAGTTCTTC. This translates into CASSPASGLGSEQFF.

The chain links TRBV6-4 to TRBJ2-6, with a weak D call TRBD1 (6 bases). The V end lost 2 bases, the J end lost 1 base, and 9 bases lay between the germline ends. CDR1 is MRHNA and CDR2 is SNTAGT in the germline V gene. CDR3 length equals 16 residues. CDR3 coding DNA: TGTGCCAGCAGTGACCATGGACAGTCTGGGGCCAACGTCCTGACTTTC. Translation gives CASSDHGQSGANVLTF.

The CDR3 sequence: CASSRTGTSGGAVYEQYF. The CDR3 coding sequence is TGTGCCAGCAGCCGCACCGGGACTAGCGGGGGGGCAGTCTACGAGCAGTACTTC. This chain uses TRBV7-3 with TRBJ2-5; 16 positions agree with TRBD2. The DNA end lines up better with TRBJ2-7; the J call may be wrong. This CDR3 has 18 amino acids. Germline V gene lookup returns CDR1 SGHTA and CDR2 FQGTGA.

The chain carries TRBV27 and TRBJ1-1; weak D call: TRBD1 (5 bases). CDR1 and CDR2 (germline): MNHEY, SMNVEV (reference sequence). CDR3 size: 15 residues. V was shortened by 3 bases and J by 5 bases, with 16 bases between the two germline ends. For the CDR3, the DNA is TGTGCCAGCAGTTTGCTTTCCGGGGGTAGGACTGAAGCTTTCTTT. Protein: CASSLLSGGRTEAFF.

This chain connects TRBV7-9 to TRBJ2-1; TRBD2 aligns across 9 bases. CDR1 SEHNR and CDR2 FQNEAQ come from the germline V gene (reference sequence). V was clipped by 0 bases and J by 6 bases; unmatched bases: 3. The CDR3 extends over 15 amino acids. For the CDR3, the DNA is TGTGCCAGCAGCTTAGCTAGCGGGGGCCCCAATGAGCAGTTCTTC. Translated: CASSLASGGPNEQFF.

The rearrangement joins TRBV5-4 to TRBJ1-2, with 9 bases lining up with TRBD1. The germline V gene encodes CDR1 SGHNT and CDR2 YYREEE (reference sequence). Germline trimming cut 5 bases from V and 6 bases from J; bases unmatched to any gene: 8. The CDR3 length is 14 residues. The CDR3 bases are TGTGCCAGCAGAACAACAGGGGGCTGGAATGGCTACACCTTC. Amino acid sequence: CASRTTGGWNGYTF.

V and J are TRBV6-5 and TRBJ1-6; the match to TRBD1 covers 8 bases. From germline, CDR1 is MNHEY and CDR2 SVGAGI. With 2 bases clipped from V and 7 bases from J, the junction kept 7 bases outside the gene matches. The CDR3 is made up of 16 amino acids. DNA for the CDR3: TGTGCCAGCAGTTACGGGACAGGTGACGGGAATTCACCCCTCCACTTT. Its protein is CASSYGTGDGNSPLHF.

V gene TRBV11-2 combines with J gene TRBJ2-3, with TRBD1 as a possible D gene (6 bases). Germline lookup yields CDR1 SGHAT and CDR2 FQNNGV. This CDR3 contains 15 residues. Trimming took 4 bases from V and 0 from J, leaving 11 bases between them. The CDR3 spells CASSSRDTSTDTQYF. In DNA form, the CDR3 reads TGTGCCAGCAGCTCCCGGGACACTAGCACAGATACGCAGTATTTT.

The sample holds one count of this clone. The rearrangement joins TRBV7-9 to TRBJ2-7; D is ambiguous. CDR3 length equals 13 residues. V lost 5 bases and J lost 3, with 11 bases in between. Germline loops: CDR1 SEHNR, CDR2 FQNEAQ (reference sequence). CDR3 loop: CASSQSYHYEQYF. CDR3 nucleotide sequence: TGTGCCAGCAGCCAATCCTACCACTACGAGCAGTACTTC.